This T cell receptor beta chain was captured by sequencing in a study of regulatory T cells in long-lasting Graves disease. General study findings and limits: Newly diagnosed patients had higher TCR diversity than persistent Graves' patients did.

This CDR3 is 15 amino acids long. The V gene's germline CDR1 is LNHNV and CDR2 YYDKDF (reference sequence). Researchers made TCR beta libraries by using iRepertoire HTBI primers and running Arm-PCR on CDR3 regions. TCRdb reprocessed the multiplex PCR reads via MiXCR and lists one record per CDR3 protein. The sample comprises around 400,000 distinct CDR3 sequences, more than 20% of which are singletons, and about 27% rests with the top ten. Time point in this sample: persistent/refractory GD, antithyroid drugs over 5 years with positive TRAb. From RNA extracted from PBMCs, the TCR library was made. A word on this clonotype: Its antigen is undetermined. Given a much more abundant clone one base away, this may be a read error.

This specimen was peripheral blood mononuclear cells (PBMCs), taken when the disease was refractory, from a patient treated with antithyroid drugs. V and J are TRBV15 and TRBJ1-2; perhaps TRBD1 as D (5 bases). The receptor comes from a middle-aged woman with Graves disease. CDR3 nucleotide sequence: TGTGTCACCAGCAAAAAACAGGAGGGTATGAAGAGCTACACCTTC. Residues: CVTSKKQEGMKSYTF. The entire variable domain, with the rest obtained from reference TRBV15 and TRBJ1-2, is as follows: DAMVIQNPRYQVTQFGKPVTLSCSQTLNHNVMYWYQQKSSQAPKLLFHYYDKDFNNEADTPDNFQSRRPNTSFCFLDIRSPGLGDTAMYLCVTSKKQEGMKSYTFGSGTRLTVV.